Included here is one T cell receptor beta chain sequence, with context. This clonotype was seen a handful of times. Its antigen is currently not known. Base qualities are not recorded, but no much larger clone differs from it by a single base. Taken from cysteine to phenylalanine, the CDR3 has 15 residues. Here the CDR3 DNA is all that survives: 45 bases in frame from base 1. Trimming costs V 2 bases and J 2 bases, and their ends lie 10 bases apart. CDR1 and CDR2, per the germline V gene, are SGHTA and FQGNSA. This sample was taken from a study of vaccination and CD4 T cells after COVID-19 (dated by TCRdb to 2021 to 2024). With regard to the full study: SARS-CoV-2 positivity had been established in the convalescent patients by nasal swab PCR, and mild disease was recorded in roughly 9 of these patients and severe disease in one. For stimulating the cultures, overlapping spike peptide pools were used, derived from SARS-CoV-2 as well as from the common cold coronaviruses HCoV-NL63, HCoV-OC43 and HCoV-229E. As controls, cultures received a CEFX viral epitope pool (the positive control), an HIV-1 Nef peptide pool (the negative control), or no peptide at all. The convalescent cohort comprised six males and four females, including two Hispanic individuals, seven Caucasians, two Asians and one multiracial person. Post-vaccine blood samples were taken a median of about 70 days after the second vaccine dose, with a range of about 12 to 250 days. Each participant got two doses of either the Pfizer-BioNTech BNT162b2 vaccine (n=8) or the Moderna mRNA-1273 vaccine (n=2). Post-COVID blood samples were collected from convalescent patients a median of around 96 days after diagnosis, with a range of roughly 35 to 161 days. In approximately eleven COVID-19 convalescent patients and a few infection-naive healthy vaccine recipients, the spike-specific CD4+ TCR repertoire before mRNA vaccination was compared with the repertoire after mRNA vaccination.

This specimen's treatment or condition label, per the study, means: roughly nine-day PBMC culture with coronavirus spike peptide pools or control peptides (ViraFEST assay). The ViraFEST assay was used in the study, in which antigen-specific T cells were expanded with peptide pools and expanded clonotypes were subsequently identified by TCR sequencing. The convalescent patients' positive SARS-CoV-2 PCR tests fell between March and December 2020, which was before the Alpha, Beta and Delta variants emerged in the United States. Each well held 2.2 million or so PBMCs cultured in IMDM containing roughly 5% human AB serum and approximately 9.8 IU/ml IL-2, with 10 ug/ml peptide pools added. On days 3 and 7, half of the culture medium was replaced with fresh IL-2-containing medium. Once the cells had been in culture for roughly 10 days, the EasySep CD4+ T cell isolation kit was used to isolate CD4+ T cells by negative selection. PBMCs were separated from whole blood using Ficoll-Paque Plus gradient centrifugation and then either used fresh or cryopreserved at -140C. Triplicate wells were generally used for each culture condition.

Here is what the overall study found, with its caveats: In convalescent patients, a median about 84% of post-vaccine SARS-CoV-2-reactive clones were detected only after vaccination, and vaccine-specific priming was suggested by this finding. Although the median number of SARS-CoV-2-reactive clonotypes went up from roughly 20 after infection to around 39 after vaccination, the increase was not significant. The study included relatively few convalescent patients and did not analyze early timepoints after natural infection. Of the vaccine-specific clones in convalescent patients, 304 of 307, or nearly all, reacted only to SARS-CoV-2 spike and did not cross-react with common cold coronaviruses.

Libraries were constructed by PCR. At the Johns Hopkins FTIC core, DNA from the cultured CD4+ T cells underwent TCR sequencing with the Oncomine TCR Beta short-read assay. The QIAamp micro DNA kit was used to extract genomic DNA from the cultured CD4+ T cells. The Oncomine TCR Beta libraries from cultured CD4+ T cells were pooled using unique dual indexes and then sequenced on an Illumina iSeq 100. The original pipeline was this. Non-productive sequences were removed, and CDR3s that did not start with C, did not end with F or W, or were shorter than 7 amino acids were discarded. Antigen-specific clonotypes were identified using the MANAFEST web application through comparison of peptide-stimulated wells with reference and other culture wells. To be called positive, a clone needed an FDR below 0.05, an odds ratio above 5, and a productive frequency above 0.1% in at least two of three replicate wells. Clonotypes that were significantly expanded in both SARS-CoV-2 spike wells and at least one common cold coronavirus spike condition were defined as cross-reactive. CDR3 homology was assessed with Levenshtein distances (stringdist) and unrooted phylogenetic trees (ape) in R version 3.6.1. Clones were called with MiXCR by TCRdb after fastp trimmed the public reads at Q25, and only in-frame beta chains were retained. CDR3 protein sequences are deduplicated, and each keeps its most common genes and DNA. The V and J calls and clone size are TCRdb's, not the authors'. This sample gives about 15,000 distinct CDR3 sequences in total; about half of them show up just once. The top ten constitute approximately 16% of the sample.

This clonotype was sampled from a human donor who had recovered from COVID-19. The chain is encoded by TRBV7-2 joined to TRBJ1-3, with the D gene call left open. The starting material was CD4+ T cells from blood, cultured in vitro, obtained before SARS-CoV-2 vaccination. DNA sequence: TGTGCCAGCAGCTTAACCATAGGGCCTGGAAACACCATATATTTT. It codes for CASSLTIGPGNTIYF.